This T cell receptor beta chain appears in the sequencing data of a study of cytomegalovirus exposure and HLA in healthy donors. Points from the study as a whole: Data from an earlier analysis indicated that most TCR beta V segments were productive either about 87% or about 30% of the time. The study flagged around 150 TCR beta chains as cytomegalovirus-associated.

Only one count was recorded for this clone. The antigen remains unidentified. The PCR was carried out with 60 Vbeta primers and 13 Jbeta primers. The repertoire was sequenced with immunoSEQ multiplex PCR; TCRdb's copy has only in-frame clones and lacks some. The sample lists some 130,000 clones, 76% seen once, with approximately 3.4% in the top ten. What was sequenced was PBMCs. The TCR sequence derives from a man in his forties in good health and CMV-seronegative.

DNA for the CDR3: TGCGCCAGCAGCCAAGCTCAGGGGGCGGTCTCTGGCTACACCTTC. It yields the protein CASSQAQGAVSGYTF. The V gene is TRBV4-1, the J gene TRBJ1-2; 8 bases agree with TRBD1. Unmatched junction bases numbered 8, after V lost 1 base and J lost 7 bases. CDR1 is MGHRA, CDR2 YSYEKL, per germline. This CDR3 has 15 residues.